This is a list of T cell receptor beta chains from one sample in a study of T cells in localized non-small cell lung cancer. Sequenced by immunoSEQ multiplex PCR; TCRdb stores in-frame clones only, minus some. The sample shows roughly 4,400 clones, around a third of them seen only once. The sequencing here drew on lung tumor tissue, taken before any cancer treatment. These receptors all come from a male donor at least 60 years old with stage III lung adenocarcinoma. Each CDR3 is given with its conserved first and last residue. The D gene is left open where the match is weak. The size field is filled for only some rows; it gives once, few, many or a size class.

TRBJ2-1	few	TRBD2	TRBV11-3	TGTGCCAGCAGGCCGGGACTAGCGGGAGCCGCGTCCTACAATGAGCAGTTCTTC	CASRPGLAGAASYNEQFF
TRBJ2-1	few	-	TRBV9	TGTGCCAGCAGCGTAGGGGGTTTAGGGAGTGAGCAGTTCTTC	CASSVGGLGSEQFF
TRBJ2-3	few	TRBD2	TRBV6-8	TGTGCCAGCAGTCTGACTAGCGGGAGCACAGATACGCAGTATTTT	CASSLTSGSTDTQYF
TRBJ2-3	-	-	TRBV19	TGTGCCAGTAGTATAGAGGGCAGGAGGACAGATACGCAGTATTTT	CASSIEGRRTDTQYF
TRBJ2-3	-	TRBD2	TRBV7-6	TGTGCCAGCAGCCAAGTTCTAGCGGGAGGTCTAGATACGCAGTATTTT	CASSQVLAGGLDTQYF
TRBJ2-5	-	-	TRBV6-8	TGTGCCAGCAGACTACAGGTCCTGGGGGAGACCCAGTACTTC	CASRLQVLGETQYF
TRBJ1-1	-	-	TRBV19	TGTGCCAGTAGTACCCTGGGTGAGGTTCGGGATCACACTGAAGCTTTCTTT	CASSTLGEVRDHTEAFF
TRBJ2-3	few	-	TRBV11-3	TGTGCCAGCAGCTCCTCCAGAAACAGGGCAGATACGCAGTATTTT	CASSSSRNRADTQYF
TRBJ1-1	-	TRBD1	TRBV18	TGTGCCAGCTCACCGGACAGGGTCGGCACTGAAGCTTTCTTT	CASSPDRVGTEAFF
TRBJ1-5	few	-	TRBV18	TGTGCCAGCTCACCAGGCTCGATGACAAATCAGCCCCAGCATTTT	CASSPGSMTNQPQHF
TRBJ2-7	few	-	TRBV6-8	TGTGCCAGCAGTTACTATGGTCCCTCCTACGAGCAGTACTTC	CASSYYGPSYEQYF
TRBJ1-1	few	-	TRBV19	TGTGCCAGTAGTGCAACTGGTGGGGCCACTGAAGCTTTCTTT	CASSATGGATEAFF
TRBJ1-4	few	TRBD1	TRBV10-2	TGCGCCAGCAGTGAGGAGGGACAGGGAAAACTGTTTTTT	CASSEEGQGKLFF
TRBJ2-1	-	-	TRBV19	TGTGCCAGTAGTCCCCGGGGCATCGAATACAATGAGCAGTTCTTC	CASSPRGIEYNEQFF
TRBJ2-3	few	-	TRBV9	TGTGCCAGCAACCCACTCGGCGCAGATACGCAGTATTTT	CASNPLGADTQYF
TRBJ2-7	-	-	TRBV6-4	TGTGCCAGCAGCCACTGGGACCCCGCGGAGCAGTACTTC	CASSHWDPAEQYF
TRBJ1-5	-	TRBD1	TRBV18	TGTGCCAGCTCGCCCGGACAGGGCAACAATCAGCCCCAGCATTTT	CASSPGQGNNQPQHF
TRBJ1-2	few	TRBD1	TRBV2	TGTGCCAGCAGTAAGGGGGCTGGTGGCTACACCTTC	CASSKGAGGYTF
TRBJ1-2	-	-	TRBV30	TGTGCCTGGAGTGTGGGTCCCCAAAGTGGCTACACCTTC	CAWSVGPQSGYTF
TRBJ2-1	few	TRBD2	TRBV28	TGTGCCAGCAGTTTATACCCCGAGCGGGAGCCCTACAATGAGCAGTTCTTC	CASSLYPEREPYNEQFF
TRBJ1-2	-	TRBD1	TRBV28	TGTGCCAGCAGTTCCCGACAGGGTCGTGGCTACACCTTC	CASSSRQGRGYTF
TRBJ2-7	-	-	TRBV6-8	TGTGCCAGCACCTCGGAGGTCCACGAGCAGTACTTC	CASTSEVHEQYF
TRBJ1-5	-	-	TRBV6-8	TGTGCCAGCAAAGGCGGGAATAGCAATCAGCCCCAGCATTTT	CASKGGNSNQPQHF
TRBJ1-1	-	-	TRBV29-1	TGCAGCGTTGAAGGAGGGGGCACTGAAGCTTTCTTT	CSVEGGGTEAFF
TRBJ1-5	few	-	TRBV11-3	TGTGCCAGCAGCTTAGACGGACGGGGCGGCAATCAGCCCCAGCATTTT	CASSLDGRGGNQPQHF
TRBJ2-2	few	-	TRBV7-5	TGTGCCAGCAGGCGAACAGGGGGCCTCGAGACCGGGGAGCTGTTTTTT	CASRRTGGLETGELFF
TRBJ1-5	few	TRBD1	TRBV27	TGTGCCAGCAGTAAGGACAGGGGGCAGCCCCAGCATTTT	CASSKDRGQPQHF
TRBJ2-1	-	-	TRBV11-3	TGTGCCAGCACCGACTTGGGCTCCTACAATGAGCAGTTCTTC	CASTDLGSYNEQFF
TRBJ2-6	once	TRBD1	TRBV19	TGTGCCAGTAGTAAGACAGGGGGAACTGGGGCCAACGTCCTGACTTTC	CASSKTGGTGANVLTF
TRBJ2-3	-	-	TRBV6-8	TGTGCCAGCAGTGTCTCCCGGGCCGCCGGCACAGATACGCAGTATTTT	CASSVSRAAGTDTQYF
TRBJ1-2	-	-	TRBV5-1	TGCGCCAGCAGCTTGCTAGGGGCTAGGGACTATGGCTACACCTTC	CASSLLGARDYGYTF
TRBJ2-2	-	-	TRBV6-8	TGTGCCAGCTCAAAGAGGAGCACCGGGGAGCTGTTTTTT	CASSKRSTGELFF
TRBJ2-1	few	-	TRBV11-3	TGTGCCAGCAGCTCCGGGACAAGAGCTTATGAGCAGTTCTTC	CASSSGTRAYEQFF